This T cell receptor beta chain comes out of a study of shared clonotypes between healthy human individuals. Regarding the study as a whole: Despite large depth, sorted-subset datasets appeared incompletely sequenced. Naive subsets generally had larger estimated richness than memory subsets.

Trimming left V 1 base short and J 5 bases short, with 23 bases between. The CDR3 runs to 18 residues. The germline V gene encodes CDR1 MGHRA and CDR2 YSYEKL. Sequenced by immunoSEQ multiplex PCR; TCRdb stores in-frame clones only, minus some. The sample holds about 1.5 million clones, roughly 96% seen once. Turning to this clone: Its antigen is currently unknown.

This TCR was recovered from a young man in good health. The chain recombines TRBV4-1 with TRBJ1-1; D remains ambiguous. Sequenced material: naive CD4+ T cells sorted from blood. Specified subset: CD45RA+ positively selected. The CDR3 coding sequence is TGCGCCAGCAGCCAAGGCTTCGCGTCGGGAAGGGCCCAGACTGAAGCTTTCTTT. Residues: CASSQGFASGRAQTEAFF.